The 18 T cell receptor beta chains in this list originate from one sample, sequenced in a study of blood T cell repertoires in COVID-19. Generated by immunoSEQ multiplex PCR, the TCRdb table keeps only in-frame clones and is missing some. This table holds 200,000 to 250,000 clones, about 93% found once. Material for sequencing was peripheral blood. Source of these receptors: a man aged 55 to 70 with COVID-19, enrolled during active disease.

This clone was seen more than once but under ten times. J is TRBJ2-1 and V is TRBV29-1, with 9 bases aligning to TRBD1. CDR1 is SQVTM, CDR2 ANQGSEA, per germline. This CDR3 region has 15 residues. V was pared by 8 bases and J by 3 bases, with 11 bases of the junction left unmatched. Written as DNA, the CDR3 is TGCAGCATCCTGGGGGACAGGGCGTTCTACAATGAGCAGTTCTTC. This gives the protein CSILGDRAFYNEQFF.

V and J are TRBV7-2 and TRBJ1-2; TRBD1 aligns across 7 bases. The germline V gene has CDR1 SGHTA and CDR2 FQGNSA. The CDR3 is 16 residues long. The V and J ends lost 1 base and 2 bases, in that order; junction bases with no gene match: 7. CDR3 DNA: TGTGCCAGCAGCTTAGGGGGGACAGAACGGAACTATGGCTACACCTTC. Protein sequence: CASSLGGTERNYGYTF.

The chain uses TRBV30 and TRBJ1-1; the D gene is possibly TRBD1 (6 bases). Trimming took 3 bases from V and 4 from J, leaving 12 bases between them. This CDR3 region has 13 residues. Germline lookup yields CDR1 GTSNPN and CDR2 SVGIG (reference sequence). CDR3 nucleotide sequence: TGTGCCTGGAGGGAACAGGGTTCCACTGAAGCTTTCTTT. Translated, it gives CAWREQGSTEAFF.

The chain is built from TRBV5-1 and TRBJ1-2; 7 bases line up with TRBD1. The CDR3 has 14 residues. J was trimmed by 4 bases and V by 4 bases; bases with no gene match: 7. CDR1 is SGHRS and CDR2 is YFSETQ in the germline V gene. This CDR3 reads CASSQGGSGYGYTF. For the CDR3, the DNA is TGCGCCAGCAGCCAAGGGGGCTCCGGCTATGGCTACACCTTC.

The chain has TRBV12-3 or TRBV12-4 and TRBJ2-7; possibly TRBD1 for D (6 bases). CDR3 size: 13 residues. Trimming cost V 4 bases and J 1 base, with 8 bases left between them. The CDR3 protein is CASSSDRSYEQYF. Here the CDR3 DNA reads TGTGCCAGCAGTTCGGACAGATCCTACGAGCAGTACTTC.

This chain joins TRBV7-9 and TRBJ1-5; D is uncertain. The CDR3 is 14 residues long. Germline V CDR1 and CDR2: SEHNR, FQNEAQ (reference sequence). V was cut by 4 bases and J by 0 bases, with 7 bases left in between. The CDR3 spells CASSWEYSNQPQHF. For the CDR3, the DNA is TGTGCCAGCAGCTGGGAGTATAGCAATCAGCCCCAGCATTTT. Supplemented by reference TRBV7-9 and TRBJ1-5, the full variable domain reads DTGVSQNPRHKITKRGQNVTFRCDPISEHNRLYWYRQTLGQGPEFLTYFQNEAQLEKSRLLSDRFSAERPKGSFSTLEIQRTEQGDSAMYLCASSWEYSNQPQHFGDGTRLSIL.

This clone was seen just once. This rearrangement joins TRBV10-3 to TRBJ2-1; 10 bases are shared with TRBD2. Germline CDR1 and CDR2: ENHRY and SYGVKD. V shed 6 bases, J shed 8 bases, and the junction held 7 bases outside the gene matches. The length of the CDR3 is 14 residues. The CDR3, as DNA: TGTGCCATCAGGTTCATAGCGGGAGGCGATGAGCAGTTCTTC. This translates into CAIRFIAGGDEQFF.

V gene TRBV6-5 combines with J gene TRBJ1-4; D gene ambiguous. The CDR3 is 15 amino acids. Germline lookup yields CDR1 MNHEY and CDR2 SVGAGI. Trimming pared 6 bases from V and 7 bases from J, leaving 18 bases between. The CDR3 is CASSLSGRLGEKLFF. The CDR3 nucleotides are TGTGCCAGCAGCCTTTCCGGGAGGCTCGGTGAAAAACTGTTTTTT.

The V call is TRBV12-3 or TRBV12-4, the J call TRBJ2-7; 8 bases are a match to TRBD1. The CDR3 has 13 residues. V shed 5 bases and J 6 bases; nucleotides not matched to a gene: 6. In nucleotides, the CDR3 is TGTGCCAGCAGTCCTGGACAGGGTTCCGAGCAGTACTTC. Its protein is CASSPGQGSEQYF.

This chain connects TRBV27 to TRBJ2-7, with TRBD1 matching 7 bases. CDR3 length: 13 residues. CDR1 and CDR2 from the germline V gene are MNHEY and SMNVEV (reference sequence). Trimming at V came to 5 bases and at J to 2 bases, leaving 3 bases not matched to a gene. In nucleotides, the CDR3 is TGTGCCAGCAGTAGGGGGCACACCTACGAGCAGTACTTC. Translating it yields CASSRGHTYEQYF.

Comment on this clone: Relative to the germline gene, one junction end is altered; a read error may explain this. This chain uses TRBV5-8 with TRBJ2-7; 10 positions agree with TRBD2. The V gene's germline CDR1 is SGHTS and CDR2 YDEGEE. The CDR3 totals 13 residues. CDR3 nucleotide sequence: TGTGCCAGCAGCTTGGATGAGCGGGGGGGCGGATTCTTC. Its protein product is CASSLDERGGGFF.

This chain links TRBV9 with TRBJ1-1; 7 nucleotides match TRBD1. The germline V gene has CDR1 SGDLS and CDR2 YYNGEE. V was clipped by 4 bases and J by 3 bases; unmatched bases: 6. CDR3 size: 14 residues. CDR3 nucleotide sequence: TGTGCCAGCAGCCCCCACAGGGGAGACACTGAAGCTTTCTTT. This gives the protein CASSPHRGDTEAFF.

In DNA, the CDR3 is TGTGCTAGTGGTTTGGTACCCCCAGGTCTAGCTTTCTTT. It codes for CASGLVPPGLAFF. The chain carries TRBV12-5 and TRBJ1-1; D is unclear. With 0 bases removed from V and 10 bases from J, the gap between germline ends came to 12 bases. Germline values: CDR1 LGHNT, CDR2 FRNRAP. The CDR3 consists of 13 residues.

This rearrangement joins TRBV27 to TRBJ1-3; TRBD1 matches 7 bases. Trimming cost V 5 bases and J 9 bases; bases outside gene matches: 10. Germline CDR1 MNHEY, CDR2 SMNVEV (reference sequence). This CDR3 spans 14 amino acids. CDR3 sequence: CASSPLTGFATIYF. CDR3 DNA sequence: TGTGCCAGCAGTCCCTTGACAGGGTTTGCCACCATATATTTT.

The V call is TRBV3-1 (or the pseudogene TRBV3-2), the J call TRBJ1-5; D possibly corresponds to TRBD1 (5 bases). The CDR3 loop spans 14 amino acids. Germline-derived CDR1 and CDR2 are LGHDT and YNNKEL (reference sequence). V lost 0 bases and J 6 bases, leaving 9 bases between the germline ends. The CDR3 sequence: CASSQDGGGQPQHF. The DNA for the CDR3 is TGTGCCAGCAGCCAAGATGGGGGGGGTCAGCCCCAGCATTTT.

This chain uses TRBV30 with TRBJ1-6, with D perhaps TRBD1 (6 bases). The V end was cut by 5 bases, the J end by 6 bases, with 11 bases between. CDR3 length: 13 residues. Germline loops: CDR1 GTSNPN, CDR2 SVGIG (reference sequence). The CDR3 DNA is TGTGCCTGGGGGACACGCCGTAATTCACCCCTCCACTTT. Translating gives CAWGTRRNSPLHF.

The chain uses TRBV19 and TRBJ2-4; 7 positions match TRBD2. Germline-derived CDR1 and CDR2 are LNHDA and SQIVND (reference sequence). V shed 1 base and J 2 bases; nucleotides not matched to a gene: 8. The CDR3 runs 17 residues. The CDR3 DNA sequence: TGTGCCAGTAGTATAGGCCCTAGCGGTGTCTCCAAAAACATTCAGTACTTC. Translated: CASSIGPSGVSKNIQYF.

This clone appeared a few times. The rearrangement uses TRBV7-9 and TRBJ1-6, with TRBD1 matching 9 bases. Per germline, CDR1 SEHNR and CDR2 FQNEAQ (reference sequence). With V trimmed by 5 bases and J by 5 bases, 1 base remained unmatched. The length of the CDR3 is 14 residues. The CDR3 is CASSRTGDNSPLHF. The DNA for the CDR3 is TGTGCCAGCAGCCGGACAGGGGATAATTCACCCCTCCACTTT. Complete variable domain (other parts from reference TRBV7-9 and TRBJ1-6): DTGVSQNPRHKITKRGQNVTFRCDPISEHNRLYWYRQTLGQGPEFLTYFQNEAQLEKSRLLSDRFSAERPKGSFSTLEIQRTEQGDSAMYLCASSRTGDNSPLHFGNGTRLTVT.